These T cell receptor beta chains were read from a single sample in a study of T-cell reconstitution after alpha-beta-depleted transplantation in children. MiXCR, applied by TCRdb to the PCR reads, yields one record per CDR3 protein. The table includes more than 450,000 distinct CDR3 sequences, about 17% detected once. The sequences come from PBMCs from the stem cell graft donor, collected from the stem cell graft. The receptors originated from a human donor who donated a stem cell graft to a child with acute lymphoblastic leukemia. Each CDR3 is given with its conserved first and last residue. A D gene is named only where the DNA matches it firmly. Rows give clone size only sometimes, using once, few, many, or a class for an expanded clone.

D gene,clone size,V gene,J gene,CDR3 DNA,CDR3 protein
-,-,TRBV5-1,TRBJ2-5,TGCGCCAGCAGCATATCAGGGCACCTCCAAGAGACCCAGTACTTC,CASSISGHLQETQYF
-,-,TRBV19,TRBJ2-1,TGTGCCAGTAGCGGGGGACAGCCCCCCTACAATGAGCAGTTCTTC,CASSGGQPPYNEQFF
TRBD2,-,TRBV7-8,TRBJ2-7,TGTGCCAGCAGCTTAGTGCAGGCTAGCGGGAGCTACGAGCAGTACTTC,CASSLVQASGSYEQYF
TRBD2,-,TRBV30,TRBJ2-5,TGTGCCCGTACACTAGCGGGTCAAGAGACCCAGTACTTC,CARTLAGQETQYF
-,few,TRBV5-1,TRBJ1-1,TGCGCCAGCAGCTTGGCCGTGGGGAACACTGAAGCTTTCTTT,CASSLAVGNTEAFF
-,-,TRBV18,TRBJ2-2,TGTGCCAGCTCACCTCTACAGGCGAACACCGGGGAGCTGTTTTTT,CASSPLQANTGELFF
TRBD2,few,TRBV7-9,TRBJ2-1,TGTGCCAGCAGCGCCGAAGGCGGGAGGAGGTGGAATGAGCAGTTCTTC,CASSAEGGRRWNEQFF
-,few,TRBV5-1,TRBJ2-3,TGCGCCAGCAGCTTGGGGGCAGGGAATAGGGCAGATACGCAGTATTTT,CASSLGAGNRADTQYF
TRBD1,few,TRBV5-1,TRBJ2-3,TGCGCCAGCAGCTTGGCCGACCTAAGGACAGGGGAAGCAGATACGCAGTATTTT,CASSLADLRTGEADTQYF
TRBD2,few,TRBV7-2,TRBJ2-5,TGTGCCAGCAGCCCCGGACTAGCGGGAGTTTTTGAGACCCAGTACTTC,CASSPGLAGVFETQYF
TRBD1,few,TRBV4-1,TRBJ2-3,TGCGCCAGCAGCCAAGATTGGGACAGGGATCGTGGTACGCAGTATTTT,CASSQDWDRDRGTQYF
-,-,TRBV5-6,TRBJ2-2,TGTGCCAGCAGCTTGAGTCAGTACACCGGGGAGCTGTTTTTT,CASSLSQYTGELFF
-,few,TRBV21-1,TRBJ2-3,TGTGCCAGCCACCTAGCGGGAGGGCCCACAGATACGCAGTATTTT,CASHLAGGPTDTQYF
TRBD2,-,TRBV20-1,TRBJ2-1,TGCAGTGCTAGTTTGAGGTTAGCGGGAGTGGGGGAGCAGTTCTTC,CSASLRLAGVGEQFF
-,-,TRBV5-1,TRBJ1-1,TGCGCCAGCAGCGGCGGTGAAGACAGAGTGAACACTGAAGCTTTCTTT,CASSGGEDRVNTEAFF
-,-,TRBV20-1,TRBJ1-4,TGCAGTGCTAGAGATGTGAGGATTGGAACTCGGGGGGAAAAACTGTTTTTT,CSARDVRIGTRGEKLFF
-,-,TRBV5-1,TRBJ1-2,TGCGCCAGCAGCTCGAATGGGGGGGACTATGGCTACACCTTC,CASSSNGGDYGYTF
-,-,TRBV28,TRBJ2-1,TGTGCCAGCAGTTTAACATCCGTGGATGAGCAGTTCTTC,CASSLTSVDEQFF
TRBD1,-,TRBV7-9,TRBJ2-7,TGTGTCAGCAGCTTAATGGGACAGGGTTCACCCTACGAGCAGTACTTC,CVSSLMGQGSPYEQYF
TRBD1,-,TRBV5-1,TRBJ2-2,TGCGCCAGCAGCTCCCGACAGGGGGCTGGGACCGGGGAGCTGTTTTTT,CASSSRQGAGTGELFF
-,-,TRBV18,TRBJ2-5,TGTGCCAGCTCACCCTGGGGGAAGACCCAGTACTTC,CASSPWGKTQYF
TRBD2,few,TRBV18,TRBJ2-3,TGTGCCAGCTCACTCGGGACTAGCGGGAGAGATACGCAGTATTTT,CASSLGTSGRDTQYF
-,few,TRBV12-3/TRBV12-4,TRBJ2-5,TGTGCCAGCCTCTCTTCGGAGACCCAGTACTTC,CASLSSETQYF
-,few,TRBV7-9,TRBJ2-2,TGTGCCAGCAGCTCCCCCACCGGGATGTACACCGGGGAGCTGTTTTTT,CASSSPTGMYTGELFF
TRBD2,-,TRBV27,TRBJ2-2,TGTGCCAGCACTTTACTAGCGGGATTCACCGGGGAGCTGTTTTTT,CASTLLAGFTGELFF
-,-,TRBV24-1,TRBJ1-1,TGTGCCACCAGTGACCGGGACCGGGATGGGTTCACTGAAGCTTTGTTT,CATSDRDRDGFTEALF
-,few,TRBV4-1,TRBJ1-2,TGCGCCAGCAGCCAAGACGACGAGGCTGGCTACACCTTC,CASSQDDEAGYTF
TRBD1,few,TRBV10-1,TRBJ2-1,TGCGCCAGCAGTGACCAAAGACAGGGCCCCTACAATGAGCAGTTCTTC,CASSDQRQGPYNEQFF
-,-,TRBV25-1,TRBJ1-4,TGTGCCAGCAGTGAATACGGGAGGACTAATGAAAAACTGTTTTTT,CASSEYGRTNEKLFF